This T cell receptor beta chain was sequenced for a study of early T cells in non-severe SARS-CoV-2 infection. This clonotype was seen many times. A read error may account for a junction end that differs from germline. This CDR3 has 18 amino acids. The germline CDR1 and CDR2 sequences are SGHTA and FQGNSA. TCRdb analysed the 5' RACE reads with MiXCR anew, one entry per CDR3 protein. The sample holds 55,000 to 85,000 distinct CDR3 sequences, about 9.1% seen once. The J gene is TRBJ2-2, the V gene TRBV7-2, with D possibly TRBD2 on 5 matching bases. This receptor was identified in an adult who was a healthcare worker with PCR-confirmed SARS-CoV-2 infection or an uninfected control (not recorded which). The input for sequencing was whole blood, taken at baseline. CDR3 coding DNA: TGTGCCAGCAGCCCGCGAGGGATATTTGGAGTGAACAACGGGGAGCTGTTTTTT. This translates into CASSPRGIFGVNNGELFF.